This entry lists 16 T cell receptor beta chains sequenced from one sample in a study of blood T cell repertoires in COVID-19. Sequenced by immunoSEQ multiplex PCR; TCRdb stores in-frame clones only, minus some. Counted here are some 180,000 clones, about 89% occurring once; the ten biggest clones make up about 7%. The specimen was peripheral blood. These receptors originate from a middle-aged man with acute or convalescent COVID-19.

The chain recombines TRBV27 with TRBJ2-2, with 7 bases identical to TRBD1. The V segment lost 11 bases and the J segment 1 base; nucleotides outside the gene matches: 10. Germline CDR1 is MNHEY and CDR2 is SMNVEV (reference sequence). The CDR3 extends over 15 amino acids. In nucleotides, the CDR3 is TGTGCCTCCTGCCAGGGGACAGAGAACACCGGGGAGCTGTTTTTT. Amino acids: CASCQGTENTGELFF.

The V and J genes are TRBV11-2 and TRBJ2-7, with 8 nucleotides matching TRBD1. Germline trimming cut 5 bases from V and 3 bases from J; bases unmatched to any gene: 6. Germline CDR1 is SGHAT and CDR2 is FQNNGV. The CDR3 sequence is 14 residues long. In nucleotides, the CDR3 is TGTGCCAGCAGCGTTGGACAGGGCAACTACGAGCAGTACTTC. Translated, it gives CASSVGQGNYEQYF.

The chain has TRBV4-3 and TRBJ2-2, with D possibly TRBD1 on 6 matching bases. The V and J ends lost 3 bases and 4 bases respectively, with 15 bases between them. This CDR3 region has 16 residues. Germline loops: CDR1 LGHNA, CDR2 YSLEER. CDR3 region: CASSHQTFRGTGELFF. The CDR3 DNA sequence: TGCGCCAGCAGCCACCAAACCTTCAGGGGCACCGGGGAGCTGTTTTTT.

The CDR3 loop is CASSQPQSGGESYEQYF. As DNA, the CDR3 is TGTGCCAGCAGCCAACCACAAAGCGGGGGGGAGTCCTACGAGCAGTACTTC. The chain has TRBV4-2 and TRBJ2-7, with TRBD2 matching 10 bases. In germline, CDR1 is LGHNA, CDR2 YNFKEQ. Trimming at V came to 2 bases and at J to 1 base, leaving 8 bases not matched to a gene. The CDR3 has 17 amino acids.

The V call is TRBV6-5, the J call TRBJ1-1; the D gene is possibly TRBD1 (6 bases). The CDR3 is made up of 12 amino acids. Per germline, CDR1 MNHEY and CDR2 SVGAGI. V lost 4 bases and J 4 bases, leaving 7 bases between the germline ends. In DNA form, the CDR3 reads TGTGCCAGCAGTTCCAGGGGCACTGAAGCTTTCTTT. This encodes CASSSRGTEAFF.

The chain combines TRBV10-3 with TRBJ1-2; 11 bases are shared with TRBD1. V lost 4 bases and J lost 4; bases outside the gene matches: 11. In germline, CDR1 is ENHRY, CDR2 SYGVKD. CDR3 size: 17 residues. CDR3 bases: TGTGCCATCAGTGTTTCACAGGGGACAGGGGGGAGCTATGGCTACACCTTC. Translating it yields CAISVSQGTGGSYGYTF.

Concerning this clone: This sample includes further DNA sequences coding for the same CDR3. The V and J genes are TRBV6-1 and TRBJ2-7; TRBD1 agrees at 9 bases. Germline loops: CDR1 MNHNS, CDR2 SASEGT. Losses at the gene ends were 0 bases for V and 3 bases for J; bases not matched to a gene: 3. The CDR3 consists of 15 residues. The CDR3 DNA reads as TGTGCCAGCAGTGAAGCCGGACAGGGGCTCTACGAGCAGTACTTC. It translates to CASSEAGQGLYEQYF.

The chain carries TRBV19 and TRBJ1-2; 7 bases map to TRBD1. The CDR3 has 12 residues. Per germline, CDR1 LNHDA and CDR2 SQIVND (reference sequence). The ends lost 7 bases at V and 4 bases at J; junction bases unmatched: 3. CDR3 nucleotides: TGTGCCAGTAATTACAGGGGCTATGGCTACACCTTC. It translates to CASNYRGYGYTF.

The rearrangement links TRBV5-1 to TRBJ2-7, with a weak D call TRBD2 (6 bases). Germline lookup yields CDR1 SGHRS and CDR2 YFSETQ. This CDR3 contains 15 residues. The V and J ends lost 1 base and 1 base respectively, with 12 bases between them. CDR3 DNA sequence: TGCGCCAGCAGCTTGAGTGGAGGGAATTCCTACGAGCAGTACTTC. This translates into CASSLSGGNSYEQYF. The complete variable domain, with remaining parts taken from reference TRBV5-1 and TRBJ2-7, reads KAGVTQTPRYLIKTRGQQVTLSCSPISGHRSVSWYQQTPGQGLQFLFEYFSETQRNKGNFPGRFSGRQFSNSRSEMNVSTLELGDSALYLCASSLSGGNSYEQYFGPGTRLTVT.

V gene TRBV6-1 combines with J gene TRBJ1-1; TRBD1 matches 9 bases. Germline V lookup: CDR1 MNHNS, CDR2 SASEGT. V shed 2 bases and J 1 base; nucleotides not matched to a gene: 8. There are 17 residues in the CDR3. The CDR3 protein is CASSERGWGQGNTEAFF. The CDR3, as DNA: TGTGCCAGCAGTGAAAGGGGCTGGGGACAGGGGAACACTGAAGCTTTCTTT.

This clone came up a few times. The V call is TRBV5-1, the J call TRBJ2-2; D unclear. Trimming left V 5 bases short and J 0 bases short, with 14 bases between. Per the germline V gene, CDR1 is SGHRS and CDR2 is YFSETQ. There are 16 residues in the CDR3. The CDR3 here is CASRVDPGTNTGELFF. The CDR3 bases are TGCGCCAGCAGAGTAGACCCGGGTACGAACACCGGGGAGCTGTTTTTT.

The chain employs TRBV4-2 and TRBJ2-1; 11 positions match TRBD2. The germline CDR1 and CDR2 sequences are LGHNA and YNFKEQ. The CDR3 is 17 amino acids. V lost 1 base to trimming and J lost 4 bases; unmatched junction nucleotides: 6. The CDR3 nucleotides read TGTGCCAGCAGCCAAGGAGGGGCTAGCGGGGGGTACAATGAGCAGTTCTTC. Translation: CASSQGGASGGYNEQFF.

This sequence joins TRBV4-1 and TRBJ1-3; possible D gene TRBD1, 6 bases. The ends were cut back, 4 bases at V and 4 bases at J, with 8 bases in the middle. Germline V gene data show CDR1 as MGHRA and CDR2 as YSYEKL. The CDR3 is 13 residues long. DNA for the CDR3: TGCGCCAGCAGCCCGGGACAAGGAAACACCATATATTTT. Amino acid sequence: CASSPGQGNTIYF.

This clone occurred once. The V call is TRBV5-6, the J call TRBJ2-7; unclear D gene. The germline V gene has CDR1 SGHDT and CDR2 YYEEEE. The CDR3 runs 12 residues. V lost 4 bases, J lost 0 bases, and 5 bases lay in between. The DNA for the CDR3 is TGTGCCAGCAGCCTTTTCTCCTACGAGCAGTACTTC. Translation gives CASSLFSYEQYF. Full variable domain (missing parts from reference TRBV5-6 and TRBJ2-7): DAGVTQSPTHLIKTRGQQVTLRCSPKSGHDTVSWYQQALGQGPQFIFQYYEEEERQRGNFPDRFSGHQFPNYSSELNVNALLLGDSALYLCASSLFSYEQYFGPGTRLTVT.

The chain combines TRBV5-8 with TRBJ2-7; 9 bases are a match to TRBD2. The CDR3 length is 16 residues. Germline V lookup: CDR1 SGHTS, CDR2 YDEGEE. V gave up 0 bases and J gave up 0 bases; unmatched junction bases: 4. For the CDR3, the DNA is TGTGCCAGCAGCTTGGCTAGCGGGACAAACTCCTACGAGCAGTACTTC. Translating gives CASSLASGTNSYEQYF.

This chain links TRBV24-1 with TRBJ2-1; 8 bases match TRBD1. Germline CDR1 and CDR2: KGHDR and SFDVKD. Trimming at V came to 3 bases and at J to 9 bases, leaving 9 bases not matched to a gene. There are 15 residues in the CDR3. The CDR3 nucleotides are TGTGCCACCAGTGATCCCGGACAGGGAGTGGTTGAGCAGTTCTTC. Amino acid sequence: CATSDPGQGVVEQFF.